This entry describes one T cell receptor (beta chain). The ends were cut back, 3 bases at V and 10 bases at J, with 10 bases in the middle. The CDR3 spans 12 residues. Germline V gene data show CDR1 as SGHTA and CDR2 as FQGTGA. This sample was taken from a study of blood T cell repertoires in COVID-19. In the study's own analysis: Estimated nucleated cell counts came from reference gene primer amplification. The table came from immunoSEQ multiplex PCR; TCRdb's copy has only in-frame clones and leaves some out. V and J calls and clone size are copied from that table; D and trimming were computed from the DNA. The sample lists a few hundred thousand clones, around 87% seen once, with approximately 2.2% in the top ten.

The chain couples TRBV7-3 to TRBJ2-1, with a weak D call TRBD2 (5 bases). This clonotype was sampled from a woman in her forties or fifties with acute or convalescent COVID-19. Input material: peripheral blood. CDR3 DNA: TGTGCCAGCAGCTTCGCCGGGAACGAGCAGTTCTTC. It translates to CASSFAGNEQFF.